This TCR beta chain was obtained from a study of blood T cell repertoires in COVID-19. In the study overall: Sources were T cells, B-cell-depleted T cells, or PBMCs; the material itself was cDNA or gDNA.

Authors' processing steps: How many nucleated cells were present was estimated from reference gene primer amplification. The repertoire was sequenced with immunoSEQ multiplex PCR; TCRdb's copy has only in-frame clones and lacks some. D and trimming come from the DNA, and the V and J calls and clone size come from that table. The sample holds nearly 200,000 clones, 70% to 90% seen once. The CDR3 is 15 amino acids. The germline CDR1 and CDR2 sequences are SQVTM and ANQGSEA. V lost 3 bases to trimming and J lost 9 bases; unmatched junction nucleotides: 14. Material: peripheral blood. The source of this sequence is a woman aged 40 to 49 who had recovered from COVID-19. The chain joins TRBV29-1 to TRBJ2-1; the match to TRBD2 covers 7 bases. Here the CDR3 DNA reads TGCAGCGTTGACGAAAGGACTAGATCCCTCAGTGAGCAGTTCTTC. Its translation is CSVDERTRSLSEQFF.